This T cell receptor beta chain stems from a study of control samples from healthy donors and cancer patients. Trimming cost V 5 bases and J 3 bases, with 11 bases left between them. Germline loops: CDR1 SGHVS, CDR2 FQNEAQ. The CDR3 has 14 residues. Only in-frame clones appear in the TCRdb table, and some are missing; sequencing was by immunoSEQ multiplex PCR. The repertoire holds 150,000 to 200,000 clones, with roughly 90% as singletons. The origin of this receptor is a man aged 25-45 years in good health. The source material was blood. V gene TRBV7-8 combines with J gene TRBJ1-5; possibly TRBD1 for D (6 bases). CDR3 in DNA: TGTGCCAGCAGCCCTCGGACAGTCAATCAGCCCCAGCATTTT. As protein: CASSPRTVNQPQHF.